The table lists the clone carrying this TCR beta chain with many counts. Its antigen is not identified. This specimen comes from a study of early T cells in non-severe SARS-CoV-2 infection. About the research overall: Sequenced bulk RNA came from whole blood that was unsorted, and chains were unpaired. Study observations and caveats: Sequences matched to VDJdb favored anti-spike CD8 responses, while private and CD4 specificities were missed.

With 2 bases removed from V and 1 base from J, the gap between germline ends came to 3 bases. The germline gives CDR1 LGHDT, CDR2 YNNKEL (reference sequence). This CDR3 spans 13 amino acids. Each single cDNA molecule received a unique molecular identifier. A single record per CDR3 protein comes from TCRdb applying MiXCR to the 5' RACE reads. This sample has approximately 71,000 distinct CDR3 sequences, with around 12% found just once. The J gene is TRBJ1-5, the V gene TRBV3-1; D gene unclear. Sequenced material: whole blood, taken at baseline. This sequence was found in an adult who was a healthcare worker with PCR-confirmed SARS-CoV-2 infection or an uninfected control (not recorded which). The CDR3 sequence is CASSQYSNQPQHF. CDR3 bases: TGTGCCAGCAGCCAATACAGCAATCAGCCCCAGCATTTT.